The 5 T cell receptor beta chains reported below all come from one sample, sequenced in a study of T-cell reconstitution after alpha-beta-depleted transplantation in children. Unique molecular identifiers were used to barcode this TCRbeta library. TCRdb processed the PCR reads anew with MiXCR; each CDR3 protein has one entry. The sample lists hundreds of thousands of distinct CDR3 sequences, about 17% occurring once. Source: PBMCs, mostly from graft donor cells, taken 360 days after TCRalphabeta/CD19-depleted stem cell transplant. These receptors came from a boy younger than two who had a stem cell transplant for Wiskott-Aldrich syndrome, so the T cells may come from the graft donor.

The rearrangement links TRBV20-1 to TRBJ2-1, with D tentatively TRBD1 or TRBD2 (6 bases each). Deletions cut 0 bases from V and 0 bases from J, with 9 bases between. CDR3 size: 15 residues. Germline loops: CDR1 DFQATT, CDR2 SNEGSKA (reference sequence). The CDR3 bases are TGCAGTGCTAGAGAGGGGGGCCCCTCCTACAATGAGCAGTTCTTC. Translating it yields CSAREGGPSYNEQFF.

This clonotype was recorded a few times. The chain carries TRBV5-1 and TRBJ2-7; unclear D gene. Germline V CDR1 and CDR2: SGHRS, YFSETQ. Trimming took off 1 base at V and 1 base at J, with 9 bases between the two ends. The CDR3 length is 14 residues. This chain's CDR3 is CASSLSWASYEQYF. CDR3 DNA sequence: TGCGCCAGCAGCTTGTCATGGGCTTCCTACGAGCAGTACTTC.

This clonotype was detected only a few times. The rearrangement links TRBV12-3 or TRBV12-4 to TRBJ2-2; D tentatively fits TRBD1 or TRBD2 (5 bases each). This CDR3 is built from 11 residues. Trimming left V 10 bases short and J 8 bases short, with 11 bases between. CDR3 nucleotide sequence: TGTGCCACCCCGGGGCCTGGGGAGCTGTTTTTT. This sequence encodes CATPGPGELFF.

The rearrangement uses TRBV7-9 and TRBJ2-2, with TRBD1 matching over 7 bases. In germline, CDR1 is SEHNR, CDR2 FQNEAQ (reference sequence). The CDR3 extends over 16 amino acids. The J segment lost 6 bases and the V segment lost 5 bases, leaving 12 bases of the junction unmatched. CDR3 coding DNA: TGTGCCAGCAGCCCCCGGAGACAGGGAGCCGCCGGGGAGCTGTTTTTT. Protein: CASSPRRQGAAGELFF.

J is TRBJ1-5 and V is TRBV6-5; D not certain. CDR1 and CDR2 from the germline V gene are MNHEY and SVGAGI. The V end was cut by 0 bases, the J end by 6 bases, with 9 bases between. The CDR3 extends over 14 amino acids. CDR3 sequence (DNA): TGTGCCAGCAGTTACTCTTGGGAGAGTCAGCCCCAGCATTTT. It yields the protein CASSYSWESQPQHF.